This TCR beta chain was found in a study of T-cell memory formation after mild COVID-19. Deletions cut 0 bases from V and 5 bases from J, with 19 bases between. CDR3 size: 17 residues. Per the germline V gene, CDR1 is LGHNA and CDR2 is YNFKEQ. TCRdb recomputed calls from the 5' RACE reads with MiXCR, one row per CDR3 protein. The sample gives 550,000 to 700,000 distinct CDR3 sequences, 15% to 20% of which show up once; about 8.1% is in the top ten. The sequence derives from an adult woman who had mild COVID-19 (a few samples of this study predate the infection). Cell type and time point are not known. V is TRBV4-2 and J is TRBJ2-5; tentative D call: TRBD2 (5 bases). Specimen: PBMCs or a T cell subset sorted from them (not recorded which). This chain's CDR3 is CASSQEFSVSARETQYF. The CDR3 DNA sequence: TGTGCCAGCAGCCAAGAGTTTAGTGTTAGCGCTCGGGAGACCCAGTACTTC.